In this sample, the clone carrying this TCR beta chain turned up a few times. Its target is not known. TCRdb itself ran the 5' RACE reads through MiXCR, one entry per CDR3 protein. The table lists hundreds of thousands of distinct CDR3 sequences, about 16% of them singletons. This sample was taken from a study of T-cell memory formation after mild COVID-19. V dropped 4 bases and J dropped 4 bases, with 13 bases sitting between them. Germline V gene data show CDR1 as SGHVS and CDR2 as FNYEAQ. The CDR3 contains 14 residues. Study conclusions and caveats: A second wave of clones peaked on day 37, and their SARS-CoV-2 specificity went unconfirmed.

The rearrangement uses TRBV7-6 and TRBJ2-5; D is unclear. Source material: PBMCs or a T cell subset sorted from them (not recorded which). The receptor was isolated from a young man who had mild COVID-19 (a few samples of this study predate the infection). Cell type and time point are not known. The DNA of the CDR3 is TGTGCCAGCAGCTCCCGAATAGGCGGAGAGACCCAGTACTTC. Translation: CASSSRIGGETQYF.